The present entry profiles one T cell receptor (beta chain) with its context. The sample is drawn from a study of T cell responses to AZD1222 COVID-19 vaccine. Background on the study: Recipients boosted at about 4 weeks or about 12 weeks are pooled.

Assay: immunoSEQ multiplex PCR; the TCRdb copy retains only in-frame clones and omits some. The table lists 90,000 to 100,000 clones, approximately 91% of them singletons. CDR1 and CDR2 from the germline V gene are GTSNPN and SVGIG (reference sequence). This CDR3 contains 11 residues. V was pared by 4 bases and J by 6 bases, with 10 bases between. The TCR sequence derives from an adult in good health. The gene calls are TRBV30 and TRBJ2-7; the D is unclear. Source: peripheral blood, taken on day 0 of AZD1222 vaccination. DNA of the CDR3: TGTGCCTGGAAGCAGAATTCCGAGCAGTACTTC. It translates to CAWKQNSEQYF.